The entry below gives a single T cell receptor beta chain sequence along with its context. Trimming removed 6 bases at V and 0 bases at J, with 12 bases between. The CDR3 is made up of 15 amino acids. Germline lookup yields CDR1 KGHSH and CDR2 LQKENI. This sample was taken from a study of shared clonotypes between healthy human individuals. Some clones are missing from TCRdb's copy, which holds only in-frame ones; the method was immunoSEQ multiplex PCR. The sample carries 2 million to 2.5 million clones, about 92% recorded once. The material sequenced was naive CD4+ T cells from PBMCs. Subset in this sample: CD45RA+ positively selected. The sequence derives from a man aged 18 to 35 in good health. Some clones in this sample may be carry-over from other donors' samples. The rearrangement joins TRBV18 to TRBJ2-1; no clear D. CDR3 nucleotides: TGTGCCAGCTCCGGCTCAAGGAGCTCCTACAATGAGCAGTTCTTC. It codes for CASSGSRSSYNEQFF.